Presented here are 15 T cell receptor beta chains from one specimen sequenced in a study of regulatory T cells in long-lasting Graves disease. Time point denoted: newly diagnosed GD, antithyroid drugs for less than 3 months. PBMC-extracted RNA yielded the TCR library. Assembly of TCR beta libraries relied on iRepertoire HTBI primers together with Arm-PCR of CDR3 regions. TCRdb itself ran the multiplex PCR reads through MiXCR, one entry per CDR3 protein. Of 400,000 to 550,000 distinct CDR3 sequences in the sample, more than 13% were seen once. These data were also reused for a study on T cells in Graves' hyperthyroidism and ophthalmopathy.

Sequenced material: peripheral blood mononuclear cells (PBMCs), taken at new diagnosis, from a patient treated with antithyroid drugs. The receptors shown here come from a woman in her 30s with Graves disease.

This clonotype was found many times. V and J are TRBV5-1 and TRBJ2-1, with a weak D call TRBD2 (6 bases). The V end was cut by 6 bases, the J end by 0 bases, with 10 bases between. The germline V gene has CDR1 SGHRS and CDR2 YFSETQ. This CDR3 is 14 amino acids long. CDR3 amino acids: CASKDGGSYNEQFF. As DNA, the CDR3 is TGCGCCAGCAAGGACGGGGGCTCCTACAATGAGCAGTTCTTC.

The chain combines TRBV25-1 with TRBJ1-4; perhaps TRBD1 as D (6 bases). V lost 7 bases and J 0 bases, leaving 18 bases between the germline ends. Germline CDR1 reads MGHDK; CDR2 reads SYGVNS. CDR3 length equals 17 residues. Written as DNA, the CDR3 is TGTGCCAGCACCCCGGACAGCATCTCAACAACTAATGAAAAACTGTTTTTT. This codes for CASTPDSISTTNEKLFF.

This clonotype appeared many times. CDR3 loop: CASSLPLGVSNQPQHF. The CDR3 DNA sequence: TGTGCCAGCAGTCTCCCCTTGGGGGTTAGCAATCAGCCCCAGCATTTT. This chain connects TRBV28 to TRBJ1-5; TRBD1 is a possible D gene (5 bases). Trimming took off 5 bases at V and 0 bases at J, with 14 bases between the two ends. The CDR3 covers 16 residues. Germline-derived CDR1 and CDR2 are MDHEN and SYDVKM.

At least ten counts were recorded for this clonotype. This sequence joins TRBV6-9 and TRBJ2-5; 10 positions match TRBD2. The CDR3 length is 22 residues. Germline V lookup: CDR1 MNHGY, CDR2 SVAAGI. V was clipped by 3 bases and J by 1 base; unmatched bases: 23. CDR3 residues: CASSYTPPRGLAGDWAQETQYF. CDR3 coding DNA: TGTGCCAGCAGTTACACCCCCCCCCGGGGCCTAGCGGGAGACTGGGCCCAAGAGACCCAGTACTTC.

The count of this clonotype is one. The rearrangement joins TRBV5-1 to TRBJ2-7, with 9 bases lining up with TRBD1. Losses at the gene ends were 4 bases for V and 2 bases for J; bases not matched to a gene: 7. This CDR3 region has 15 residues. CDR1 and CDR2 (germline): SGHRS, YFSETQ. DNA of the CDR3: TGCGCCAGCAGCACACCGGGACAGGGTCCCTACGAGCAGTACTTC. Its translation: CASSTPGQGPYEQYF.

This chain's CDR3 is CASSLAPSRYAYNEQFF. CDR3 DNA sequence: TGTGCCAGCAGTCTCGCACCTTCTAGATATGCCTACAATGAGCAGTTCTTC. The chain carries TRBV6-2 or TRBV6-3 and TRBJ2-1, with D unresolved. CDR1 is MNHEY, CDR2 SVGEGT, per germline. The germline V and J ends were trimmed by 5 bases and 2 bases, with 19 bases remaining between them. The CDR3 length is 17 residues.

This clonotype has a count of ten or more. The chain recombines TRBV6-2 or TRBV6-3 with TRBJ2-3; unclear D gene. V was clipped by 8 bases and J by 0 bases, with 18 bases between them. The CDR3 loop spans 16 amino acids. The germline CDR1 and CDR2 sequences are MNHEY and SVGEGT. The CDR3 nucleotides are TGTGCCAGCTCTACGAACACGGCGCTGAGCACAGATACGCAGTATTTT. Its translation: CASSTNTALSTDTQYF.

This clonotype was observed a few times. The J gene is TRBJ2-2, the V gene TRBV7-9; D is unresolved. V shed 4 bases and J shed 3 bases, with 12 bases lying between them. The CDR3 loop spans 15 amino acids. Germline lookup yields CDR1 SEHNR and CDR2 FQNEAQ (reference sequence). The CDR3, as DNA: TGTGCCAGCAGCTCCACCCGGCAGGACACCGGGGAGCTGTTTTTT. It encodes CASSSTRQDTGELFF.

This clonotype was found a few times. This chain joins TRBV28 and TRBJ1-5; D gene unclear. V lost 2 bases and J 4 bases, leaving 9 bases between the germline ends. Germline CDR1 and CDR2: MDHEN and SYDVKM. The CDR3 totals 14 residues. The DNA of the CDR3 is TGTGCCAGCAGTTTAAATGTCTGGAATCAGCCCCAGCATTTT. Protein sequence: CASSLNVWNQPQHF.

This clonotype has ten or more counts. The CDR3 loop is CASSSQGQETQYF. DNA for the CDR3: TGTGCCAGCAGTTCGCAGGGGCAAGAGACCCAGTACTTC. The J gene is TRBJ2-5, the V gene TRBV27; TRBD1 is a possible D gene (6 bases). This CDR3 has 13 amino acids. The germline gives CDR1 MNHEY, CDR2 SMNVEV (reference sequence). The V gene lost 4 bases and the J gene lost 2 bases, with 8 bases spanning the gap.

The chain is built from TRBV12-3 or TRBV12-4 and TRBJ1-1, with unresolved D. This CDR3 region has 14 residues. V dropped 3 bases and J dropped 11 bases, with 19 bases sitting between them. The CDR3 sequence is CASSLRQGLQRAFF. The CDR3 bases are TGTGCCAGCAGTTTGAGACAAGGTCTACAACGGGCTTTCTTT.

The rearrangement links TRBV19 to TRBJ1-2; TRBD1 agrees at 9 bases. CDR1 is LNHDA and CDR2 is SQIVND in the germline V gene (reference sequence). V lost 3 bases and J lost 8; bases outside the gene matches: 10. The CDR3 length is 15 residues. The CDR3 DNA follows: TGTGCCAGTAGTATCGACTCGGGACAGGGAACCGGCTACACCTTC. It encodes CASSIDSGQGTGYTF.

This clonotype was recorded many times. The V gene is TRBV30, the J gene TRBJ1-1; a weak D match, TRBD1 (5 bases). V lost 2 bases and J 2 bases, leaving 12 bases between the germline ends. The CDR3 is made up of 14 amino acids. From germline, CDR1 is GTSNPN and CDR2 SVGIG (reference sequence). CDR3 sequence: CAWSPGTANTEAFF. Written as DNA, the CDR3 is TGTGCCTGGAGTCCAGGGACGGCTAACACTGAAGCTTTCTTT.

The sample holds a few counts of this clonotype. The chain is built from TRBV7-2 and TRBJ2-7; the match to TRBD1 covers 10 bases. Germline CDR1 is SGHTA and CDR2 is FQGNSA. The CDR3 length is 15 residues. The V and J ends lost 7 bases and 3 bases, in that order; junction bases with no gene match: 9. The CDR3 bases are TGTGCCAGCACCCCGACAGGGACAGGGGTCTACGAGCAGTACTTC. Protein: CASTPTGTGVYEQYF.

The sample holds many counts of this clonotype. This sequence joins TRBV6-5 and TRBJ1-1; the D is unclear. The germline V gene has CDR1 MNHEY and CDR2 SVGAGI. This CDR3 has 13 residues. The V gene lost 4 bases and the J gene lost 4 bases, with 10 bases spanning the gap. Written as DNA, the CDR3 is TGTGCCAGCAGTTCAAACTGGGGCACTGAAGCTTTCTTT. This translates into CASSSNWGTEAFF.